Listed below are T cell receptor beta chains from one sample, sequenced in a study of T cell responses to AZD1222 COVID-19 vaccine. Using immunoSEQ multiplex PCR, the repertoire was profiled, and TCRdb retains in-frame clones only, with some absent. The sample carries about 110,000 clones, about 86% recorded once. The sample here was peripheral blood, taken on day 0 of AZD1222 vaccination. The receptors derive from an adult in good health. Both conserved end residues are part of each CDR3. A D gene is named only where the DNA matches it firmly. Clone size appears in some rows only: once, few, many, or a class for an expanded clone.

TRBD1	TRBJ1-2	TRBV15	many	TGTGCCACCAGCGACTTCAGGGGGAACTATGGCTACACCTTC	CATSDFRGNYGYTF
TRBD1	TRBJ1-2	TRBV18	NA	TGTGCCAGCTCACCACCTAACTCTCAGGGGGTCTATGGCTACACCTTC	CASSPPNSQGVYGYTF
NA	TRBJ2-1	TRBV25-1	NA	TGTGCCAGCAGCGACCTAACTGAAGGAGCATTCGATGAGCAGTTCTTC	CASSDLTEGAFDEQFF
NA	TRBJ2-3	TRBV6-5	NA	TGTGCCAGCAGTTACTTGGCCGGTCGATCAGATACGCAGTATTTT	CASSYLAGRSDTQYF
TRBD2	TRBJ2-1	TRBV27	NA	TGTGCCAGCAGCCGCCCTTTCGCGGGAGCCCACAATGAGCAGTTCTTC	CASSRPFAGAHNEQFF
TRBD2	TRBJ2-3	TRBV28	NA	TGTGCCAGCAGTCCAACTAGCGTTAGCACAGATACGCAGTATTTT	CASSPTSVSTDTQYF
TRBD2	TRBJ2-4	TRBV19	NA	TGTGCCAGTAGCCCCTTTAGCGGGAGCACCAAAAACATTCAGTACTTC	CASSPFSGSTKNIQYF
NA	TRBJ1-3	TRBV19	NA	TGTGCCAGTAGTAAACGACAGAGCTCTGGAAACACCATATATTTT	CASSKRQSSGNTIYF
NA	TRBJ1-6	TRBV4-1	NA	TGCGCCAGCAGCCAAGATGCAGATGCCAAAAATTCACCCCTCCACTTT	CASSQDADAKNSPLHF
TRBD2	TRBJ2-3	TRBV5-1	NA	TGCGCCAGCAGCTTGGAGTGGGGACTAGCGAGTAGCACAGATACGCAGTATTTT	CASSLEWGLASSTDTQYF
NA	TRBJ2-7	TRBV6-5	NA	TGTGCCAGCAGTCGGACAGCTTCCTACGAGCAGTACTTC	CASSRTASYEQYF
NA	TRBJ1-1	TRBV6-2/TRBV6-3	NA	TGTGCCAGCAGTCAGAGGGGGGGGACCCGAATGAACACTGAAGCTTTCTTT	CASSQRGGTRMNTEAFF
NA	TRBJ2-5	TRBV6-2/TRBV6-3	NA	TGTGCCAGCAGCAACGCCTACCCCAGGGGAAACCAAGAGACCCAGTACTTC	CASSNAYPRGNQETQYF
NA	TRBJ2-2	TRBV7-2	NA	TGTGCCAGCAGCGTCGGAGGGGCGGGAACCGGGGAGCTGTTTTTT	CASSVGGAGTGELFF
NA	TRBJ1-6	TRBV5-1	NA	TGCGCCAGCAGCTTTTTGGGGTACGGGAATTCACCCCTCCACTTT	CASSFLGYGNSPLHF
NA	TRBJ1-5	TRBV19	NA	TGTGCCAGTAGTGAGGACGGTGGTCCCCAGCATTTT	CASSEDGGPQHF
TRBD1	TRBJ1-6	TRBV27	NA	TGTGCCAGCAGTTTATCGCCACAGGGGAATTCACCCCTCCACTTT	CASSLSPQGNSPLHF
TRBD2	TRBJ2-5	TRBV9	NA	TGTGCCAGCAGCGCGGACGGGCTAGCGGGAGGGGAAGAGACCCAGTACTTC	CASSADGLAGGEETQYF
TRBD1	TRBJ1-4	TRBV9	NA	TGTGCCAGCAGCGGGCTAGGACAGGGGAAAAAACTGTTTTTT	CASSGLGQGKKLFF
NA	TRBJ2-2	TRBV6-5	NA	TGTGCCAGCAGGCGGGGCCGCCCCTCCGGGGAGCTGTTTTTT	CASRRGRPSGELFF
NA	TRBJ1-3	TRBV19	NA	TGTGCCAGTACCACCACCGCCGGCAGCTTATTCTCTGGAAACACCATATATTTT	CASTTTAGSLFSGNTIYF
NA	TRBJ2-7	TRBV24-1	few	TGTGCCACCAGTGATTTGTCGACAGGTCGGTGCGAGCAGTACTTC	CATSDLSTGRCEQYF
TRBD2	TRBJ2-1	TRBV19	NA	TGTGCCAGTAGTAACCCGAGACTAGCGGCCCACAATGAGCAGTTCTTC	CASSNPRLAAHNEQFF
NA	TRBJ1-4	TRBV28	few	TGTGCCAGCAGTTCGGCGATAGGGGCGTTTAATGAAAAACTGTTTTTT	CASSSAIGAFNEKLFF
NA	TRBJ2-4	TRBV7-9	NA	TGTGCCAGCAGGGGCGCTCCGGGACACCTCGGGGTTGAAAACATTCAGTACTTC	CASRGAPGHLGVENIQYF
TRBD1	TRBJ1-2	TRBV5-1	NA	TGCGCCAGCAGCTTGGCCTTGGGGACAGGGGTCTACACCTTC	CASSLALGTGVYTF
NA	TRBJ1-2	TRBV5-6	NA	TGTGCCAGCAGCTTCGGTGTGGGGGGTAACTATGGCTACACCTTC	CASSFGVGGNYGYTF
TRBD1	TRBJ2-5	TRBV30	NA	TGTGCCTGGAAGGGGGCAAGAGAGACCCAGTACTTC	CAWKGARETQYF
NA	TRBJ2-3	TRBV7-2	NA	TGTGCCAGCAGCTTAGGACCGGGAGCCTACAAGGCAGATACGCAGTATTTT	CASSLGPGAYKADTQYF
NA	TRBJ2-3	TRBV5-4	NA	TGTGCCAGCAGATGGGGGGCAAGTAGCACAGATACGCAGTATTTT	CASRWGASSTDTQYF
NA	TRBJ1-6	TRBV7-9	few	TGTGCCAGCAGCTTAGGACAGAGGGATTCACCCCTCCACTTT	CASSLGQRDSPLHF
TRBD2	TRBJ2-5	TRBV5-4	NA	TGTGCCAGCAGCTTGGTACCAAGCGGGGTTCAAGAGACCCAGTACTTC	CASSLVPSGVQETQYF
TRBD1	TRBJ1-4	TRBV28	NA	TGTGCCACAAAACAGGGGGGCGGTGAAAAACTGTTTTTT	CATKQGGGEKLFF
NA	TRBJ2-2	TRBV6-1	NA	TGTGCCAGCAGTGCCCCAGGCGGACAGAATGAACACCGGGGAGCTGTTTTT	CASSAPGGQNEHRGAVF
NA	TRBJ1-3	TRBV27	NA	TGTGCCAGCAGTTTATCCTCGGGGAGAGACACCATATATTTT	CASSLSSGRDTIYF
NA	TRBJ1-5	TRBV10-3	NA	TGTGCCATCAGTGAGTCGAAAGGTTCCAGGGAAGGTGGGGTGATACGGGGACAGCCCCAGCATTTT	CAISESKGSREGGVIRGQPQHF
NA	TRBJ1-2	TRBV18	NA	TGTGCCAGCTCACCACCCCAGGGATTCTATGGCTACACCTTC	CASSPPQGFYGYTF
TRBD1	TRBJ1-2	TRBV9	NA	TGTGCCAGCAGCGCCCGGGACAGGCTTTTTCCCGACTACACCTTC	CASSARDRLFPDYTF
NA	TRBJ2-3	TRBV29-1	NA	TGCAGCGTTGATGCTCCTAGCTCGGATACGCAGTATTTT	CSVDAPSSDTQYF
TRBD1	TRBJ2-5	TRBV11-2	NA	TGTGCCAGCAGCCTCCGAGGGGGGACAGGGGTAGAGACCCAGTACTTC	CASSLRGGTGVETQYF
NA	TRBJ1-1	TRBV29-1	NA	TGCAGCGTTGGAGGGGGGGGCACTGAAGCTTTCTTT	CSVGGGGTEAFF